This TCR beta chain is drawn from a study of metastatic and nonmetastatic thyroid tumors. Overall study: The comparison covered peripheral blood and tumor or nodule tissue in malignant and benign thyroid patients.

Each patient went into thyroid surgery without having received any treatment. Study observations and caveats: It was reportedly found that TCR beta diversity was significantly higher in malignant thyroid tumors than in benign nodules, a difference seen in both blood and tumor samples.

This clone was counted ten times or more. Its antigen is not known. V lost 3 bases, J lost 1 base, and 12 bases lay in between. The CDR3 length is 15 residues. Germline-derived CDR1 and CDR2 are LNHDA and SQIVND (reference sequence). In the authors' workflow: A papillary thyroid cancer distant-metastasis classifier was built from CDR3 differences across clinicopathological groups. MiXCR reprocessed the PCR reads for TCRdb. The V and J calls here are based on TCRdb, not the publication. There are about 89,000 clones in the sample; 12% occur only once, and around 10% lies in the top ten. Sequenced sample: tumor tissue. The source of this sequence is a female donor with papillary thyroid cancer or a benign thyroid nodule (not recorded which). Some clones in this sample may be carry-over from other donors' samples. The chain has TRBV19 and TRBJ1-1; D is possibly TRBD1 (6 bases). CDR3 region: CASSISGQQNTEAFF. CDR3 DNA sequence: TGTGCCAGTAGTATTAGTGGACAGCAGAACACTGAAGCTTTCTTT.